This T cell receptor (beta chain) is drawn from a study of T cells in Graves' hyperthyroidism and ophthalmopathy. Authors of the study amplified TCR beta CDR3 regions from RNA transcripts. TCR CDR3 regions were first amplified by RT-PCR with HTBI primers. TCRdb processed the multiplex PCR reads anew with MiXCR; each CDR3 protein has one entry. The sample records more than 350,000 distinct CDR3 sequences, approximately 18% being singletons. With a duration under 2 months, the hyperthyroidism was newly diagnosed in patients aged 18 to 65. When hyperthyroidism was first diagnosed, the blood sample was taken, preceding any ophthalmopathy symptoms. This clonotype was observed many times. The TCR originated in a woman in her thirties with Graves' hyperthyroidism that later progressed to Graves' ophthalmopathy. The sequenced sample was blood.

The CDR3 bases are TGTGCCAGCAGTCCACTTAGCGGGAGTTCCCCCTACGAGCAGTACTTC. Translation gives CASSPLSGSSPYEQYF. The chain links TRBV6-2 or TRBV6-3 to TRBJ2-7; 9 positions agree with TRBD2. The junction had 10 bases not matched to a gene; V was cut back by 5 bases and J by 2 bases. The CDR3 contains 16 residues. Germline V lookup: CDR1 MNHEY, CDR2 SVGEGT.